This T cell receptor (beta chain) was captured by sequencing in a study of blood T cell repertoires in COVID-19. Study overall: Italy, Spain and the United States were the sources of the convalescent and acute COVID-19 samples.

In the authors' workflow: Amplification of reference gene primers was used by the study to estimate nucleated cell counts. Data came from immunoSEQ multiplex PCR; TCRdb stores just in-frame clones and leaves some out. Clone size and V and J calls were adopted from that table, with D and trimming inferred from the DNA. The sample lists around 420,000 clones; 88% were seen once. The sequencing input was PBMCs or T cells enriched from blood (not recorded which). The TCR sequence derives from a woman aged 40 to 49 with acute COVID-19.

The CDR3 nucleotides are TGTGCCAGCAGCGAAAGCCGGGGACTTCAAGAGACCCAGTACTTC. Translated, it gives CASSESRGLQETQYF. The V call is TRBV2, the J call TRBJ2-5; D is possibly TRBD2 (6 bases). The CDR3 length is 15 residues. Germline CDR1 SNHLY, CDR2 FYNNEI. The V gene lost 6 bases and the J gene lost 2 bases, with 16 bases spanning the gap.